A selection of T cell receptor beta chains follows, all from one sample in a study of regulatory T cells in long-lasting Graves disease. MiXCR, run by TCRdb on the multiplex PCR reads, gives a single entry per CDR3 protein. Here the sample spans 350,000 to 550,000 distinct CDR3 sequences, 12% to 15% being singletons. Another study also made use of these data, one on T cells in Graves' hyperthyroidism and ophthalmopathy.

This specimen consisted of peripheral blood mononuclear cells (PBMCs), obtained at new diagnosis, from a patient treated with antithyroid drugs. The receptors come from a woman aged 45-60 years with Graves disease. Both conserved end residues are part of each CDR3. The D gene is left open where the match is weak. Expanded clones get a size class; other rows say once, few or many, or leave the size out.

>TRBV20-1|.|TRBD2|TRBJ2-5
CSASILAGVETQYF
TGCAGTGCTAGTATCCTAGCGGGAGTTGAGACCCAGTACTTC
>TRBV18|few|.|TRBJ2-1
CASSPPAAIGNEQFF
TGTGCCAGCTCACCACCCGCGGCTATAGGCAATGAGCAGTTCTTC
>TRBV4-1|many|.|TRBJ2-1
CASSLQGPNEQFF
TGCGCCAGCAGCCTACAAGGCCCCAATGAGCAGTTCTTC
>TRBV27|few|.|TRBJ1-6
CASSVALTTTGNSPLHF
TGTGCCAGCAGCGTGGCCTTGACAACAACCGGGAATTCACCCCTCCACTTT
>TRBV11-3|few|.|TRBJ2-1
CASSFGPGGPSSYNEQFF
.
>TRBV18|many|TRBD1|TRBJ1-1
CASSPPDRYKGEAFF
TGTGCCAGCTCACCCCCGGACAGGTATAAGGGTGAAGCTTTCTTT
>TRBV9|many|.|TRBJ2-1
CASSVGVGGYNEQFF
TGTGCCAGCAGCGTAGGAGTGGGAGGTTACAATGAGCAGTTCTTC
>TRBV7-9|many|.|TRBJ2-1
CASSSRKDNEQFF
TGTGCCAGCAGCTCACGAAAGGACAATGAGCAGTTCTTC
>TRBV4-2|few|TRBD1|TRBJ1-2
CATFGQAGGYGYTF
TGTGCCACCTTCGGACAGGCCGGGGGCTATGGCTACACCTTC
>TRBV6-2/TRBV6-3|.|.|TRBJ2-5
CASRGGELEETQYF
TGTGCCAGTAGGGGGGGTGAATTGGAAGAGACCCAGTACTTC
>TRBV4-1|.|.|TRBJ1-2
CASSQVRTESYTF
TGCGCCAGCAGCCAAGTTCGGACAGAGAGCTACACCTTC
>TRBV9|.|TRBD2|TRBJ2-1
CASSDSTSGRRHEEFF
TGTGCCAGCAGCGATAGCACGAGCGGGAGGCGCCATGAGGAGTTCTTC
>TRBV6-9|many|TRBD1|TRBJ1-1
CASSLSGQGNTEAFF
TGTGCCAGCAGTTTATCCGGACAGGGGAACACTGAAGCTTTCTTT
>TRBV3-1|many|.|TRBJ2-7
CASSQVGREQYF
TGTGCCAGCAGCCAAGTTGGAAGGGAGCAGTACTTC
>TRBV20-1|few|TRBD2|TRBJ2-7
CSAPFGGRAYEQYF
TGCAGTGCTCCCTTCGGCGGGAGGGCCTACGAGCAGTACTTC
>TRBV20-1|once|TRBD2|TRBJ2-1
CSARPPSGVYNEQFF
TGCAGTGCTAGACCCCCTAGCGGAGTCTACAATGAGCAGTTCTTC
>TRBV20-1|many|.|TRBJ2-3
CSARDRTGRGADTQYF
TGCAGTGCTAGAGATCGGACGGGAAGGGGGGCAGATACGCAGTATTTT
>TRBV6-1|many|.|TRBJ2-5
CASAGIDRGGHRGLAGSQETQYF
TGTGCCAGCGCTGGTATAGACAGGGGCGGTCATAGGGGTTTAGCGGGATCCCAAGAGACCCAGTACTTC
>TRBV7-6|few|.|TRBJ1-1
CASSFGGARSEAFF
TGTGCCAGCAGCTTTGGGGGCGCAAGGTCTGAAGCTTTCTTT
>TRBV7-9|.|TRBD2|TRBJ2-7
CASSLTSRPSGSGGDEQYF
TGTGCCAGCAGCTTAACCTCCCGGCCTAGCGGGAGCGGGGGTGACGAGCAGTACTTC
>TRBV28|.|TRBD2|TRBJ2-1
CAAGGPNEQFF
TGTGCGGCGGGGGGGCCCAATGAGCAGTTCTTC
>TRBV30|many|.|TRBJ1-1
CASKVLTTPEAFF
TGTGCCTCCAAAGTTTTAACCACACCTGAAGCTTTCTTT
>TRBV5-5|many|.|TRBJ2-7
CASSSETALPWRVVTREQYF
TGTGCCAGCAGCTCCGAGACAGCACTACCCTGGAGGGTGGTAACTCGCGAGCAGTACTTC
>TRBV24-1|many|.|TRBJ2-1
CATSGGDSSNTYNEQFF
TGTGCCACCAGTGGGGGTGACAGCTCCAACACCTACAATGAGCAGTTCTTC
>TRBV7-2|few|.|TRBJ2-7
CATSDGNGYEQYF
TGTGCCACCTCGGATGGGAACGGATACGAGCAGTACTTC
>TRBV24-1|.|.|TRBJ2-5
CATTSGGGETQYF
TGTGCCACCACTTCTGGGGGCGGCGAGACCCAGTACTTC
>TRBV6-1|few|.|TRBJ1-3
CASSEKGFLTGNTIYF
TGTGCCAGCAGTGAAAAAGGGTTCTTAACGGGAAACACCATATATTTT
>TRBV28|many|.|TRBJ2-1
CASSLSGGLFPYNEQFF
TGTGCCAGCAGTTTATCCGGGGGGCTATTTCCTTACAATGAGCAGTTCTTC
>TRBV5-6|.|.|TRBJ2-7
CASSLVGQTYEQYF
TGTGCCAGCAGCTTGGTAGGGCAGACCTACGAGCAGTACTTC
>TRBV12-3/TRBV12-4|many|.|TRBJ1-4
CASSFRGLWGDVRNEKLFF
TGTGCCAGCAGTTTTAGGGGCTTATGGGGGGACGTCAGGAATGAAAAACTGTTTTTT
>TRBV12-3/TRBV12-4|.|.|TRBJ2-1
CASSLLASETQFF
TGTGCCAGCAGTTTACTGGCTTCCGAGACCCAGTTCTTC
>TRBV3-1|few|.|TRBJ2-1
CASSQTVLQYNEQFF
TGTGCCAGCAGCCAAACCGTACTACAATACAATGAGCAGTTCTTC
>TRBV13|many|.|TRBJ2-1
CASNQAVYNEQFF
TGTGCCAGCAACCAGGCCGTCTACAATGAGCAGTTCTTC
>TRBV28|.|.|TRBJ1-6
CASSSPPGRTRSVESPLHF
TGTGCCAGCAGCTCCCCGCCGGGACGGACCCGATCGGTGGAGTCACCCCTCCACTTT
>TRBV11-2|many|.|TRBJ1-1
CASSLYSGFSAFF
TGTGCCAGCAGCTTGTATTCGGGGTTTTCGGCTTTCTTT